Each of the 5 T cell receptor beta chains below was sequenced from the same sample in a study of OX40 agonist ivuxolimab in advanced cancers. TCRdb's table, derived via immunoSEQ multiplex PCR, lists solely in-frame clones and lacks some. Altogether around 100,000 clones are present, over 75% being singletons, with the ten largest covering around 0.16%. Sequencing used CD4+ or CD8+ T cells sorted from blood, obtained in a trial of the OX40 agonist ivuxolimab. The origin of the receptors is an adult with an advanced solid tumor such as melanoma, head and neck, liver or kidney cancer.

The CDR3 DNA reads TGTGCCATCAGTGCTCGTGAGGGGGTCGAAAAACTGTTTTTT. Its translation is CAISAREGVEKLFF. J is TRBJ1-4 and V is TRBV10-3, with D maybe TRBD1 (6 bases). V was pared by 4 bases and J by 8 bases, with 14 bases between. The germline V gene has CDR1 ENHRY and CDR2 SYGVKD. The length of the CDR3 is 14 residues.

This sequence joins TRBV7-6 and TRBJ2-1, with TRBD2 matching 7 bases. Trimming at V came to 1 base and at J to 7 bases, leaving 13 bases not matched to a gene. The CDR3 has 17 amino acids. Germline V gene sequence: CDR1 SGHVS, CDR2 FNYEAQ. CDR3 sequence reads: CASSLGAWREIRNEQFF. The CDR3 nucleotides are TGTGCCAGCAGCTTAGGGGCTTGGCGGGAGATTAGGAATGAGCAGTTCTTC.

This clone occurred once. This chain links TRBV7-9 with TRBJ1-1; D may be TRBD1 (5 bases). Germline values: CDR1 SEHNR, CDR2 FQNEAQ (reference sequence). Deletions cut 3 bases from V and 4 bases from J, with 6 bases between. The CDR3 consists of 12 residues. DNA for the CDR3: TGTGCCAGCAGCTTGGGGCCCACTGAAGCTTTCTTT. It codes for CASSLGPTEAFF.

This clone was seen only a few times. The same CDR3 also results from other DNA sequences found in this sample. V is TRBV14 and J is TRBJ2-1, with TRBD2 matching over 14 bases. V shed 3 bases, J shed 2 bases, and the junction held 0 bases outside the gene matches. In germline, CDR1 is SGHDN, CDR2 FVKESK. The CDR3 extends over 16 amino acids. The CDR3 spells CASSQTSGGAYNEQFF. The CDR3, as DNA: TGTGCCAGCAGCCAGACTAGCGGGGGGGCCTACAATGAGCAGTTCTTC.

The J gene is TRBJ2-1, the V gene TRBV6-1; 10 bases are shared with TRBD1. V trimming: 2 bases; J trimming: 10 bases; junction bases outside the gene matches: 11. This CDR3 is built from 16 residues. The germline V gene has CDR1 MNHNS and CDR2 SASEGT. CDR3 in amino acids: CASSESLGTGVREQFF. The DNA for the CDR3 is TGTGCCAGCAGTGAATCGCTGGGGACAGGGGTGCGCGAGCAGTTCTTC.